One sample yielded the 25 T cell receptor beta chains listed below, sequenced in a study of cytomegalovirus exposure and HLA in healthy donors. The PCR ran on 60 Vbeta and 13 Jbeta primers. The protocol was immunoSEQ multiplex PCR, while the TCRdb copy is restricted to in-frame clones and leaves out a portion. Of 180,000 or so clones in the sample, around 76% are singletons; the top ten hold under 3%. The sequenced sample was PBMCs. The receptors stem from a woman aged 25 to 45 in good health and CMV-seropositive.

V and J are TRBV23-1 and TRBJ1-5; 11 positions match TRBD1. TRBV23-1 is an open reading frame whose function is uncertain. This CDR3 contains 16 residues. Losses at the gene ends were 7 bases for V and 7 bases for J; bases not matched to a gene: 12. CDR3 in amino acids: CASTDPGQGARQPQHF. The CDR3 bases are TGCGCCAGCACAGATCCCGGACAGGGGGCTAGACAGCCCCAGCATTTT.

This chain uses TRBV10-2 with TRBJ1-1; D gene unclear. CDR1 is WSHSY, CDR2 SAAADI, per germline. The CDR3 is 13 residues long. Trimming left V 3 bases short and J 6 bases short, with 11 bases between. The CDR3 is CASSDLGSAEAFF. Written as DNA, the CDR3 is TGCGCCAGCAGTGACCTAGGCAGCGCTGAAGCTTTCTTT.

The V call is TRBV19, the J call TRBJ1-5, with TRBD1 matching over 7 bases. CDR1 and CDR2 (germline): LNHDA, SQIVND (reference sequence). This CDR3 region has 15 residues. Trimming cost V 7 bases and J 0 bases; bases outside gene matches: 6. The CDR3 DNA reads TGTGCCAGTAATAGGGGGCTAATTAGCAATCAGCCCCAGCATTTT. Translating it yields CASNRGLISNQPQHF. The full variable domain, rest sourced from reference TRBV19 and TRBJ1-5, is DGGITQSPKYLFRKEGQNVTLSCEQNLNHDAMYWYRQDPGQGLRLIYYSQIVNDFQKGDIAEGYSVSREKKESFPLTVTSAQKNPTAFYLCASNRGLISNQPQHFGDGTRLSIL.

The chain combines TRBV28 with TRBJ2-4; D gene ambiguous. This CDR3 spans 14 amino acids. In germline, CDR1 is MDHEN, CDR2 SYDVKM. Deletions cut 3 bases from V and 0 bases from J, with 6 bases between. The chain's CDR3 is CASSFLRAKNIQYF. The CDR3 bases are TGTGCCAGCAGTTTCCTTAGAGCCAAAAACATTCAGTACTTC.

This chain uses TRBV6-5 with TRBJ1-1; maybe TRBD1 (6 bases). The CDR3 extends over 15 amino acids. The germline gives CDR1 MNHEY, CDR2 SVGAGI. V was pared by 2 bases and J by 4 bases, with 14 bases between. CDR3 region: CASSYDRRLSTEAFF. CDR3 coding DNA: TGTGCCAGCAGTTACGACAGGAGATTGAGCACTGAAGCTTTCTTT.

The rearrangement uses TRBV28 and TRBJ1-5; D might be TRBD1 (5 bases). Germline CDR1 is MDHEN and CDR2 is SYDVKM. This CDR3 has 15 residues. The V and J ends lost 6 bases and 3 bases respectively, with 15 bases between them. The CDR3 region has the DNA TGTGCCAGCAGGGAACTAACAGGTTCCAATCAGCCCCAGCATTTT. Its protein product is CASRELTGSNQPQHF.

In regard to this clone: The junction departs from germline at one end; a sequencing error may be responsible. This sequence joins TRBV9 and TRBJ1-1, with TRBD1 matching 8 bases. CDR3 length: 15 amino acids. CDR1 is SGDLS, CDR2 YYNGEE, per germline. CDR3 nucleotide sequence: TGTGCCAGCAACGTAGGACAGGGCTTAAACACTGAAGCTTTCTTT. It is translated as CASNVGQGLNTEAFF.

The J gene is TRBJ2-2, the V gene TRBV19, with 8 bases identical to TRBD2. The V gene's germline CDR1 is LNHDA and CDR2 SQIVND (reference sequence). The CDR3 covers 16 residues. V lost 6 bases to trimming and J lost 0 bases; unmatched junction nucleotides: 6. In DNA, the CDR3 is TGTGCCAGTAGCCCGGGGGGGCACTCGAACACCGGGGAGCTGTTTTTT. Translation gives CASSPGGHSNTGELFF.

The rearrangement links TRBV30 to TRBJ2-7; TRBD1 aligns across 7 bases. Germline V CDR1 and CDR2: GTSNPN, SVGIG (reference sequence). The CDR3 has 16 amino acids. The J segment lost 5 bases and the V segment lost 2 bases, leaving 15 bases of the junction unmatched. The CDR3 DNA reads as TGTGCCTGGAGTAGACTATACAGGGGATCAGGCAACGAGCAGTACTTC. Translating gives CAWSRLYRGSGNEQYF.

The chain joins TRBV29-1 to TRBJ2-7, with D possibly TRBD1 on 7 matching bases. Germline CDR1 is SQVTM and CDR2 is ANQGSEA. The V end lost 2 bases, the J end lost 5 bases, and 19 bases lay between the germline ends. CDR3 length: 15 residues. This chain's CDR3 is CSVERGVGGIHEQYF. Written as DNA, the CDR3 is TGCAGCGTTGAAAGGGGGGTAGGGGGCATCCACGAGCAGTACTTC.

About this clone: Other DNA sequences in the same sample also yield this CDR3. This chain connects TRBV6-1 to TRBJ1-4; tentative D call: TRBD1 (5 bases). This CDR3 spans 15 amino acids. V was trimmed by 0 bases and J by 7 bases, leaving 12 bases between them. Germline V gene lookup returns CDR1 MNHNS and CDR2 SASEGT. The CDR3: CASSEARGGVEKLFF. CDR3 nucleotides: TGTGCCAGCAGTGAAGCACGGGGCGGGGTTGAAAAACTGTTTTTT.

The chain uses TRBV30 and TRBJ1-4; D may be TRBD1 (5 bases). The CDR3 contains 15 residues. Trimming pared 3 bases from V and 9 bases from J, leaving 20 bases between. Per germline, CDR1 GTSNPN and CDR2 SVGIG (reference sequence). The CDR3 sequence: CAWSPGRGPMKKLFF. CDR3 nucleotides: TGTGCCTGGAGCCCTGGGAGGGGTCCCATGAAAAAACTGTTTTTT. Variable domain in full (rest from reference TRBV30 and TRBJ1-4): SQTIHQWPATLVQPVGSPLSLECTVEGTSNPNLYWYRQAAGRGLQLLFYSVGIGQISSEVPQNLSASRPQDRQFILSSKKLLLSDSGFYLCAWSPGRGPMKKLFFGSGTQLSVL.

The chain has TRBV4-1 and TRBJ2-5; 11 positions match TRBD2. TRBJ2-7 explains the end of the DNA better; the J call may be wrong. Germline CDR1 reads MGHRA; CDR2 reads YSYEKL. The CDR3 runs 14 residues. The CDR3 bases are TGCGCCCTGATAGCGGGGGGGCCCCTCTACGAGCAGTACTTC. Translated, it gives CALIAGGPLYEQYF.

J is TRBJ2-3 and V is TRBV5-4; the D gene is possibly TRBD2 (5 bases). The V and J ends lost 4 bases and 2 bases respectively, with 14 bases between them. In germline, CDR1 is SGHNT, CDR2 YYREEE (reference sequence). This CDR3 contains 15 residues. CDR3 sequence reads: CASSISQRFTDTQYF. In nucleotides, the CDR3 is TGTGCCAGCAGCATCTCACAGCGGTTCACAGATACGCAGTATTTT.

A single count supports this clone. This chain joins TRBV7-2 and TRBJ2-3; 8 bases are a match to TRBD2. Germline assignment: CDR1 SGHTA and CDR2 FQGNSA. V trimming: 5 bases; J trimming: 8 bases; junction bases outside the gene matches: 9. The CDR3 is 14 amino acids. The CDR3 coding sequence is TGTGCCAGCAGCACCGGGGGGGGAATGGGTACGCAGTATTTT. It encodes CASSTGGGMGTQYF.

This rearrangement joins TRBV7-9 to TRBJ2-1; D unresolved. CDR3 length: 11 amino acids. Germline V gene sequence: CDR1 SEHNR, CDR2 FQNEAQ (reference sequence). V was cut by 5 bases and J by 10 bases, with 9 bases left in between. The CDR3: CASSLAQEQFF. CDR3 DNA sequence: TGTGCCAGCAGCCTGGCCCAAGAGCAGTTCTTC. The full variable domain, completed using reference TRBV7-9 and TRBJ2-1, is DTGVSQNPRHKITKRGQNVTFRCDPISEHNRLYWYRQTLGQGPEFLTYFQNEAQLEKSRLLSDRFSAERPKGSFSTLEIQRTEQGDSAMYLCASSLAQEQFFGPGTRLTVL.

The gene calls are TRBV7-2 and TRBJ2-3; D perhaps matches TRBD2 (5 bases). The V and J ends lost 0 bases and 2 bases respectively, with 12 bases between them. CDR3 size: 16 residues. Germline V gene sequence: CDR1 SGHTA, CDR2 FQGNSA. In DNA, the CDR3 is TGTGCCAGCAGCTTAGCAGGCGGGTGGGACACAGATACGCAGTATTTT. Protein: CASSLAGGWDTDTQYF.

The V and J genes are TRBV7-9 and TRBJ2-1; 7 bases line up with TRBD2. Germline assignment: CDR1 SEHNR and CDR2 FQNEAQ (reference sequence). Trimming at V came to 4 bases and at J to 2 bases, leaving 14 bases not matched to a gene. The CDR3 length is 18 residues. CDR3 protein: CASSSRTGGEGTYNEQFF. Here the CDR3 DNA reads TGTGCCAGCAGCTCGCGGACTGGGGGGGAGGGTACCTACAATGAGCAGTTCTTC.

The genes are TRBV7-8 and TRBJ2-7; 8 nucleotides line up with TRBD1. Germline lookup yields CDR1 SGHVS and CDR2 FQNEAQ. The CDR3 is made up of 16 amino acids. After removal of 5 bases from V and 0 bases from J, the junction contained 9 bases not matched to a gene. The CDR3 protein is CASSLGTGSISYEQYF. In DNA form, the CDR3 reads TGTGCCAGCAGCCTGGGGACAGGTTCTATCTCCTACGAGCAGTACTTC.

The rearrangement links TRBV7-2 to TRBJ2-1, with D possibly TRBD1 on 5 matching bases. Germline V gene data show CDR1 as SGHTA and CDR2 as FQGNSA. V lost 0 bases, J lost 5 bases, and 5 bases lay in between. The CDR3 has 13 amino acids. DNA for the CDR3: TGTGCCAGCAGCTTAGCACAGGACAATGAGCAGTTCTTC. Residues: CASSLAQDNEQFF.

Written as DNA, the CDR3 is TGTGCCAGCAGCTTATATGGCGGGGGGCCACTGGAGCAGTTCTTC. Its translation is CASSLYGGGPLEQFF. J is TRBJ2-1 and V is TRBV7-2, with 8 positions matching TRBD2. The V gene end was trimmed by 2 bases and the J gene end by 10 bases; junction bases not matched to a gene: 10. Looked up from germline, CDR1 is SGHTA and CDR2 is FQGNSA. CDR3 size: 15 residues. The full variable domain, in which reference TRBV7-2 and TRBJ2-1 provide the parts outside the CDR3, is GAGVSQSPSNKVTEKGKDVELRCDPISGHTALYWYRQSLGQGLEFLIYFQGNSAPDKSGLPSDRFSAERTGGSVSTLTIQRTQQEDSAVYLCASSLYGGGPLEQFFGPGTRLTVL.

This rearrangement joins TRBV28 to TRBJ1-6, with D unresolved. In germline, CDR1 is MDHEN, CDR2 SYDVKM. This CDR3 region has 13 residues. Trimming pared 6 bases from V and 12 bases from J, leaving 15 bases between. CDR3 sequence reads: CASSSLVLGPLHF. The CDR3 bases are TGTGCCAGCAGCTCCCTGGTCCTCGGACCCCTCCACTTT.

The J gene is TRBJ1-6, the V gene TRBV4-2, with D perhaps TRBD1 (5 bases). The CDR3 runs 15 residues. Germline V gives CDR1 LGHNA, CDR2 YNFKEQ. V lost 4 bases, J lost 8 bases, and 15 bases lay in between. The CDR3 region is CASSPRAGGDSPLHF. The CDR3 DNA follows: TGTGCCAGCAGCCCCCGAGCTGGGGGGGATTCACCCCTCCACTTT.

The chain employs TRBV7-8 and TRBJ2-7; the match to TRBD2 covers 9 bases. Germline V gene lookup returns CDR1 SGHVS and CDR2 FQNEAQ. V was clipped by 0 bases and J by 7 bases; unmatched bases: 16. The length of the CDR3 is 18 residues. Written as DNA, the CDR3 is TGTGCCAGCAGCTTAGCGAGCAGAAGACTAGCGGCATGGGGGGAGCAGTACTTC. It codes for CASSLASRRLAAWGEQYF.

The chain recombines TRBV10-2 with TRBJ2-5; TRBD1 aligns across 9 bases. CDR3 length: 15 residues. The germline V gene has CDR1 WSHSY and CDR2 SAAADI. Trimming cost V 10 bases and J 1 base; bases outside gene matches: 10. Here the CDR3 DNA reads TGCGCCACCGCTCGGGACAGGGTAATCCAAGAGACCCAGTACTTC. Its protein product is CATARDRVIQETQYF.